This T cell receptor beta chain was sequenced for a study of T-cell reconstitution after alpha-beta-depleted transplantation in children listed by TCRdb under 2016. With respect to the entire study: T-cell immune reconstitution after TCRalphabeta/CD19-depleted allogeneic hematopoietic cell transplantation in children was quantitatively tracked in the study by means of TCR repertoire profiling.

Results the study describes overall, beyond this receptor: The apparently early recovery of alphabetaT-cell counts about two months after transplant reportedly depended on only several hundred rapidly expanded clones that came from non-depleted graft cells. In some patients, high TCRbeta diversity at day 60 was attributed to recipient T cells and intrathymic progenitors that had survived conditioning. The frequencies of hyperexpanded clones fell over the following months, and after one year, T-cell counts and TCRbeta diversity were mostly attributed to newly produced T cells.

The library was produced with PCR. Sequencing took place on an Illumina HiSeq 2500. To normalize quantification of the TCRbeta repertoire, the TCR libraries were built with molecular barcoding that relied on unique molecular identifiers. The public reads were run again by TCRdb, first through fastp at Q25 and then through MiXCR, and only productive beta chains were kept. Rows with a matching CDR3 protein are joined into one entry that keeps the most common DNA and genes. The sample table holds about 980,000 distinct CDR3 sequences, of which about 29% were seen once. The ten largest clones capture about 28% of the sample. At the junction V is shortened by 7 bases and J by 0 bases; bases outside the gene matches: 6. The CDR3 spans 15 residues, from the cysteine through the phenylalanine. Kept here is only the CDR3 DNA, which spans 45 bases and is read in frame from base 1. The germline V gene supplies CDR1 MNHNS and CDR2 SASEGT.

The label giving this sample's treatment or condition can be read as: allogeneic hematopoietic cell transplantation with graft depleted of TCRalphabeta T cells and CD19 B cells. TCRalphabeta/CD19-depleted allogeneic hematopoietic cell grafts were given to the transplant recipients, all of whom were children. A word on this clonotype: Its specific antigen is unknown. Per-nucleotide qualities are absent, and no much larger clonotype sits a single base away.

The source was PBMCs, mostly from graft donor cells, collected 360 days after TCRalphabeta/CD19-depleted stem cell transplant. This receptor was obtained from a boy under two years old who had a stem cell transplant for SCID, so the T cells may come from the graft donor. The chain uses TRBV6-1 and TRBJ2-1, with 7 bases aligning to TRBD1. The DNA sequence is as follows: TGTGCCAGCAACTACAGGGGAAGCTCCTACAATGAGCAGTTCTTC. Its protein product is CASNYRGSSYNEQFF.